This TCR beta chain was retrieved from a study of vaccination effects on CD4 cells after COVID-19 (dated by TCRdb to between 2022 and 2023). With respect to the entire study: Each participant received two doses of an mRNA SARS-CoV-2 vaccine, either BNT162b2 or mRNA-1273. In both COVID-19 convalescent patients and infection-naive vaccine recipients, the study compared SARS-CoV-2 spike-specific CD4+ TCR repertoires from before mRNA vaccination with those from after it. A total of more than 8 COVID-19 convalescent patients and several SARS-CoV-2-naive healthy vaccine recipients were included in the full study. Cultures from other donors in the study were sequenced using the Oncomine TCR Beta short-read assay on an Illumina iSeq 100. Findings and caveats that apply to the study as a whole: The study was limited by a small number of convalescent patients and lacked early post-infection timepoints. Both infection-induced and vaccine-induced clones contracted markedly at late post-vaccination timepoints, which is consistent with waning T cell responses. Among healthy vaccine recipients, nearly all vaccine-induced clones were SARS-CoV-2 mono-reactive, and only 1 of 255 was cross-reactive with common cold coronaviruses.

The receptor library was made with the immunoSEQ multiplex PCR assay. TCR beta CDR3 sequencing was performed on DNA from the cultured, isolated CD4+ T cells. In the source study's methods: Non-productive TCR sequences were removed and reads were trimmed to the CDR3 region, keeping CDR3s of at least 7 amino acids. Antigen-specific clonotypes were identified with the MANAFEST web app by comparing expansion in peptide wells against reference cultures. Positive clones required FDR<0.05 expansion versus reference and all other wells, odds ratio above 5, and frequency above 0.1% in two replicate wells. Clonotypes significantly expanded in SARS-CoV-2 spike wells and in at least one common cold coronavirus spike condition were defined as cross-reactive. CDR3 similarity was assessed by Levenshtein distance with the stringdist R package, and unrooted trees were built with ape in R 3.6.1. Held by TCRdb, this immuneACCESS table contains in-frame sequences only and omits some clones. Under half of the omission traces to an unresolved V gene where checked; the cause of the rest is unknown. V, J and clone size are taken as reported in that table, and D and trimming were inferred from the DNA itself. The sample data list about 27,000 clones, and approximately 70% of these were observed just once. The ten biggest clones cover 22% of the sample.

To identify antigen-specific CD4+ T cell clonotypes by their expansion, the ViraFEST assay first stimulated PBMC with viral peptide pools and then applied TCR sequencing. After around 10 days of culture, CD4+ T cells were isolated with the EasySep CD4+ T cell isolation kit. The absence of prior SARS-CoV-2 infection in healthy vaccine recipients was confirmed by negative nucleocapsid antibodies before and after vaccination. Roughly 2 million PBMC per well were cultured in IMDM with roughly 5% human AB serum, around 10 IU/ml IL-2 and gentamicin, plus 10 ug/ml peptides. Half of the culture medium was replaced with fresh IL-2-containing medium on days 3 and 7. Unless noted otherwise, every peptide stimulation condition was cultured in triplicate wells. Using Ficoll-Paque Plus gradient centrifugation, PBMC were separated from whole blood and then either used fresh or cryopreserved at -140C. Overlapping peptide pools spanned the spike proteins of SARS-CoV-2 and the common cold coronaviruses HCoV-NL63, HCoV-OC43 and HCoV-229E. Genomic DNA was extracted from cultured CD4+ T cells with the QIAamp micro DNA kit.

Remarks on this clone: Its antigen remains unidentified. No base qualities exist here, and no much larger clone lies one base off it.

In the germline V gene, CDR1 corresponds to SGHRS and CDR2 to YFSETQ. At the junction V is shortened by 4 bases and J by 2 bases, with 13 bases in between. The CDR3 has 14 amino acids, counting the end cysteine and phenylalanine. Only the CDR3 DNA stays, 42 bases, in frame from base 1. The chain employs TRBV5-1 and TRBJ2-7, with an unclear D gene assignment. This receptor was identified in a human donor who received a COVID-19 vaccine. Specimen: CD4+ T cells from PBMCs cultured with HCoV-NL63 spike peptides, collected before COVID-19 vaccination. The cell subset or site label for this specimen denotes: HCoV-NL63 spike overlapping peptide pool stimulation. The CDR3: CASSLGAGTYEQYF. The nucleotide sequence is TGCGCCAGCAGCCTCGGCGCAGGCACCTACGAGCAGTACTTC.